This T cell receptor (beta chain) appears in the sequencing data of a study of healthy donors' naive CD4 and CD8 T cells. General observations from the study: Reportedly, most V and J gene segments showed naive CD4+ versus CD8+ bias. Positive CDR3 charge linked to CD4+ cells, negative to CD8+ cells. Chains were not paired, since alpha and beta were sequenced in bulk.

Germline V gives CDR1 SGHRS, CDR2 YFSETQ. The CDR3 spans 14 residues. Trimming took off 3 bases at V and 0 bases at J, with 10 bases between the two ends. Each TCR library used about 500 ng of total RNA and a linear amplification protocol. One entry per CDR3 protein results from TCRdb running MiXCR on the reads. The sample includes around 180,000 distinct CDR3 sequences, about 74% of them seen just once. Naive CD4+ cells were sorted as CD4+CD8-CD45RO-CD45RA+; naive CD8+ as CD8+CD4-CD45RA+CD27bright. Points on this clonotype: What it binds is unknown.

The specimen was naive CD4+ and CD8+ T cells sorted from blood, pooled from several donors. This chain connects TRBV5-1 to TRBJ2-7; D uncertain. This TCR derives from a pool of human donors in good health; the sample pools cells from several healthy donors. CDR3 coding DNA: TGCGCCAGCAGCTCGAATGCCGGCTCCTACGAGCAGTACTTC. It translates to CASSSNAGSYEQYF.